The 28 T cell receptor beta chains reported below all come from one sample, sequenced in a study of regulatory T cells in long-lasting Graves disease. Construction of TCR beta libraries relied on iRepertoire HTBI primers and on Arm-PCR targeting CDR3 regions. One entry per CDR3 protein results from TCRdb running MiXCR on the multiplex PCR reads. The table shows 400,000 to 450,000 distinct CDR3 sequences, with around a quarter occurring only once. Time point of the sample: persistent/refractory GD, antithyroid drugs over 5 years with positive TRAb. The authors made the TCR library using RNA they extracted from PBMCs. The input for sequencing was peripheral blood mononuclear cells (PBMCs), taken when the disease was refractory, from a patient treated with antithyroid drugs. The receptors were sampled from a female donor with Graves disease.

This clonotype was found a few times. This chain joins TRBV28 and TRBJ1-1; 8 bases are shared with TRBD1. The CDR3 totals 12 residues. Per the germline V gene, CDR1 is MDHEN and CDR2 is SYDVKM. Losses at the gene ends were 6 bases for V and 7 bases for J; bases not matched to a gene: 4. This CDR3 is CASRTGDFEAFF. The CDR3 region has the DNA TGTGCCAGCAGGACAGGGGACTTTGAAGCTTTCTTT. The full variable domain, completed using reference TRBV28 and TRBJ1-1, is DVKVTQSSRYLVKRTGEKVFLECVQDMDHENMFWYRQDPGLGLRLIYFSYDVKMKEKGDIPEGYSVSREKKERFSLILESASTNQTSMYLCASRTGDFEAFFGQGTRLTVV.

This chain links TRBV4-1 with TRBJ2-7; D is undetermined. V was trimmed by 3 bases and J by 3 bases, leaving 12 bases between them. Germline V gene sequence: CDR1 MGHRA, CDR2 YSYEKL. The CDR3 covers 14 residues. CDR3 residues: CASSQKEGFYEQYF. Here the CDR3 DNA reads TGCGCCAGCAGCCAGAAGGAAGGATTCTACGAGCAGTACTTC.

This clonotype was observed many times. The chain links TRBV7-2 to TRBJ1-2, with D maybe TRBD1 (5 bases). Germline-derived CDR1 and CDR2 are SGHTA and FQGNSA. Trimming pared 6 bases from V and 6 bases from J, leaving 17 bases between. The CDR3 extends over 14 amino acids. The CDR3 nucleotides read TGTGCCAGCAGTTCAGAAGGGGTGCTAGATGGCTACACCTTC. Translated: CASSSEGVLDGYTF.

The rearrangement links TRBV5-1 to TRBJ2-7, with 11 bases matching TRBD2. This CDR3 region has 15 residues. Germline loops: CDR1 SGHRS, CDR2 YFSETQ. V shed 0 bases and J 6 bases; nucleotides not matched to a gene: 5. The CDR3: CASSLEGLAVGEQYF. In DNA form, the CDR3 reads TGCGCCAGCAGCTTGGAGGGACTAGCGGTAGGCGAGCAGTACTTC.

In this sample, this clonotype turned up many times. The rearrangement links TRBV7-2 to TRBJ2-7; D uncertain. Germline values: CDR1 SGHTA, CDR2 FQGNSA. There are 14 residues in the CDR3. The V end lost 5 bases, the J end lost 3 bases, and 14 bases lay between the germline ends. This CDR3 reads CASSTSDGRYEQYF. Written as DNA, the CDR3 is TGTGCCAGCAGCACATCGGACGGCCGCTACGAGCAGTACTTC.

V gene TRBV29-1 combines with J gene TRBJ1-5; the D gene is possibly TRBD1 (5 bases). Trimming pared 4 bases from V and 4 bases from J, leaving 11 bases between. This CDR3 has 13 residues. CDR1 is SQVTM, CDR2 ANQGSEA, per germline. DNA for the CDR3: TGCAGCGTTGTCTCCGGGGCGAATCAGCCCCAGCATTTT. Its translation: CSVVSGANQPQHF.

This clonotype was observed at least ten times. The chain employs TRBV28 and TRBJ2-7; D is uncertain. This CDR3 comprises 13 residues. V was shortened by 8 bases and J by 5 bases, with 16 bases between the two germline ends. Germline-derived CDR1 and CDR2 are MDHEN and SYDVKM. CDR3 DNA: TGTGCCAGCTGTCATGTCGGGCAGAACGAGCAGTACTTC. It is translated as CASCHVGQNEQYF.

The chain has TRBV7-2 and TRBJ2-1; D possibly corresponds to TRBD2 (6 bases). This CDR3 is 13 amino acids long. The ends were cut back, 7 bases at V and 2 bases at J, with 9 bases in the middle. CDR1 is SGHTA and CDR2 is FQGNSA in the germline V gene. The CDR3 loop reads CASMERAYNEQFF. DNA for the CDR3: TGTGCCAGCATGGAGCGGGCCTACAATGAGCAGTTCTTC. The full variable domain, its missing parts supplied by reference TRBV7-2 and TRBJ2-1, is GAGVSQSPSNKVTEKGKDVELRCDPISGHTALYWYRQSLGQGLEFLIYFQGNSAPDKSGLPSDRFSAERTGGSVSTLTIQRTQQEDSAVYLCASMERAYNEQFFGPGTRLTVL.

This clonotype showed up many times. This chain uses TRBV2 with TRBJ1-1; no reliable D call. The CDR3 consists of 16 residues. The germline gives CDR1 SNHLY, CDR2 FYNNEI. V lost 3 bases to trimming and J lost 1 base, with 15 bases between them. The CDR3 region is CASSEGSGRANTEAFF. CDR3 coding DNA: TGTGCCAGCAGTGAGGGCTCCGGCAGAGCGAACACTGAAGCTTTCTTT.

As for this clonotype: A much larger clone is a single base away; this may be a read error. The chain couples TRBV7-8 to TRBJ2-3; 7 nucleotides line up with TRBD2. J was trimmed by 4 bases and V by 8 bases; bases with no gene match: 12. In germline, CDR1 is SGHVS, CDR2 FQNEAQ. The CDR3 spans 15 residues. The CDR3 sequence: CASGERLAGSDTQYF. Here the CDR3 DNA reads TGTGCCAGCGGTGAAAGACTAGCTGGTTCAGATACGCAGTATTTT.

The table lists this clonotype with a few counts. The V call is TRBV20-1, the J call TRBJ2-5; D is tentatively TRBD1 or TRBD2 (6 bases each). Trimming pared 0 bases from V and 5 bases from J, leaving 22 bases between. Germline CDR1 DFQATT, CDR2 SNEGSKA (reference sequence). The CDR3 covers 17 residues. This CDR3 reads CSARDITGRDITETQYF. The CDR3 coding sequence is TGCAGTGCTAGAGATATTACAGGGCGGGACATAACGGAGACCCAGTACTTC.

The chain joins TRBV12-3 or TRBV12-4 to TRBJ2-7; D unresolved. V was cut by 7 bases and J by 0 bases, with 19 bases left in between. This CDR3 is 16 amino acids long. CDR3 in amino acids: CASTRQGRADSYEQYF. For the CDR3, the DNA is TGTGCCAGCACCCGCCAAGGTAGGGCCGACTCCTACGAGCAGTACTTC.

This chain uses TRBV7-2 with TRBJ1-4; 9 bases are shared with TRBD1. The CDR3 length is 15 residues. Germline CDR1 and CDR2: SGHTA and FQGNSA. J gave up 6 bases and V 4 bases, and 6 bases lay outside the gene matches. CDR3 region: CASSSDRGTYEKLFF. The CDR3 DNA follows: TGTGCCAGCAGCTCAGACAGGGGGACGTATGAAAAACTGTTTTTT.

The chain uses TRBV5-1 and TRBJ1-1; TRBD1 matches at 8 bases. Germline trimming cut 3 bases from V and 5 bases from J; bases unmatched to any gene: 9. This CDR3 is 15 amino acids long. Germline V lookup: CDR1 SGHRS, CDR2 YFSETQ. The CDR3 nucleotides read TGCGCCAGCAGCTCGACAGGGGTTAGGGGGACTGAAGCTTTCTTT. It translates to CASSSTGVRGTEAFF. The full variable domain, its missing parts supplied by reference TRBV5-1 and TRBJ1-1, is KAGVTQTPRYLIKTRGQQVTLSCSPISGHRSVSWYQQTPGQGLQFLFEYFSETQRNKGNFPGRFSGRQFSNSRSEMNVSTLELGDSALYLCASSSTGVRGTEAFFGQGTRLTVV.

This clonotype was seen many times. CDR3 sequence reads: CASTISGTGHYGYTF. The DNA for the CDR3 is TGTGCCAGCACGATTTCCGGGACAGGCCACTATGGCTACACCTTC. This chain connects TRBV2 to TRBJ1-2; TRBD1 aligns across 8 bases. Germline assignment: CDR1 SNHLY and CDR2 FYNNEI. This CDR3 has 15 amino acids. V lost 7 bases to trimming and J lost 3 bases; unmatched junction nucleotides: 10.

A word on this clonotype: One base away lies a much larger clone, so this may be a sequencing read error. The chain couples TRBV6-6 to TRBJ2-5, with 15 bases that match TRBD2. In germline, CDR1 is MNHNY, CDR2 SVGAGI (reference sequence). V was clipped by 0 bases and J by 4 bases; unmatched bases: 6. The CDR3 extends over 18 amino acids. The CDR3 nucleotides are TGTGCCAGCAGTTACTCGATTGGACTAGCGGGAGGGCGAGAGACCCAGTACTTC. Protein product: CASSYSIGLAGGRETQYF.

The chain uses TRBV5-1 and TRBJ2-7; D ambiguous. Germline-derived CDR1 and CDR2 are SGHRS and YFSETQ. The CDR3 covers 15 residues. V dropped 0 bases and J dropped 0 bases, with 10 bases sitting between them. The DNA of the CDR3 is TGCGCCAGCAGCTTGGGTCTAGGGAACTCCTACGAGCAGTACTTC. Encoded protein: CASSLGLGNSYEQYF.

This clonotype has a count of ten or more. V gene TRBV12-3 or TRBV12-4 combines with J gene TRBJ2-5; maybe TRBD1 (6 bases). This CDR3 comprises 13 residues. V shed 6 bases and J shed 3 bases, with 11 bases lying between them. CDR3 sequence (DNA): TGTGCCAGCAGACGTACAGGGAAAGAGACCCAGTACTTC. Protein: CASRRTGKETQYF.

This clonotype was found many times. V gene TRBV12-5 combines with J gene TRBJ1-2, with a tentative D call TRBD1 (5 bases). With 6 bases removed from V and 4 bases from J, the gap between germline ends came to 12 bases. Germline V gene lookup returns CDR1 LGHNT and CDR2 FRNRAP. This CDR3 comprises 13 residues. The CDR3: CASGFGAPYGYTF. The CDR3 DNA reads as TGTGCTAGTGGCTTTGGGGCCCCCTATGGCTACACCTTC.

Points on this clonotype: Possible read error: a much larger clone is one base away. This chain joins TRBV11-2 and TRBJ2-2, with D possibly matching TRBD1 (6 bases). Germline CDR1 reads SGHAT; CDR2 reads FQNNGV. V lost 6 bases and J 3 bases, leaving 11 bases between the germline ends. This CDR3 has 14 residues. CDR3 amino acids: CASRGARDTGELFF. The DNA for the CDR3 is TGTGCCAGCAGGGGGGCTAGAGACACCGGGGAGCTGTTTTTT.

This clonotype was counted many times. This chain uses TRBV28 with TRBJ2-6, with D tentatively TRBD1 (5 bases). The germline V gene encodes CDR1 MDHEN and CDR2 SYDVKM. The CDR3 is made up of 16 amino acids. V was trimmed by 4 bases and J by 0 bases, leaving 10 bases between them. CDR3 nucleotide sequence: TGTGCCAGCAGTTACAGGCACCGCTCTGGGGCCAACGTCCTGACTTTC. Translating gives CASSYRHRSGANVLTF. The full variable domain, with the rest looked up from reference TRBV28 and TRBJ2-6, is DVKVTQSSRYLVKRTGEKVFLECVQDMDHENMFWYRQDPGLGLRLIYFSYDVKMKEKGDIPEGYSVSREKKERFSLILESASTNQTSMYLCASSYRHRSGANVLTFGAGSRLTVL.

V usage is TRBV30 and J usage is TRBJ1-5, with D possibly being TRBD1 (5 bases). The germline V and J ends were trimmed by 3 bases and 0 bases, with 9 bases remaining between them. Germline V gives CDR1 GTSNPN, CDR2 SVGIG (reference sequence). CDR3 length: 14 residues. The CDR3 DNA reads as TGTGCCTGGAGCTCAGGGTATAGCAATCAGCCCCAGCATTTT. Amino acid sequence: CAWSSGYSNQPQHF. Full variable domain (missing parts from reference TRBV30 and TRBJ1-5): SQTIHQWPATLVQPVGSPLSLECTVEGTSNPNLYWYRQAAGRGLQLLFYSVGIGQISSEVPQNLSASRPQDRQFILSSKKLLLSDSGFYLCAWSSGYSNQPQHFGDGTRLSIL.

This clonotype was picked up a small number of times. The rearrangement links TRBV6-1 to TRBJ1-5; D perhaps matches TRBD1 (5 bases). V was shortened by 7 bases and J by 11 bases, with 18 bases between the two germline ends. The CDR3 consists of 13 residues. Germline V gene data show CDR1 as MNHNS and CDR2 as SASEGT. CDR3 region: CASMGRLGVAQHF. The CDR3 nucleotides are TGTGCCAGCATGGGGCGTCTCGGTGTGGCCCAGCATTTT.

Regarding this clonotype: The final CDR3 position lacks the conserved phenylalanine or tryptophan, pointing to a likely read error. The chain links TRBV7-9 to TRBJ2-5; possible D gene TRBD2, 6 bases. The ends were cut back, 2 bases at V and 2 bases at J, with 15 bases in the middle. CDR3 size: 16 residues. CDR1 is SEHNR and CDR2 is FQNEAQ in the germline V gene (reference sequence). The CDR3 loop reads CASSLNPGVGQETQYS. The CDR3 region has the DNA TGTGCCAGCAGCTTAAATCCGGGAGTAGGGCAAGAGACCCAGTACTCC.

This clonotype was observed a few times. The chain links TRBV12-3 or TRBV12-4 to TRBJ2-3; D might be TRBD1 or TRBD2, each matching 5 bases. The CDR3 spans 15 residues. V was shortened by 5 bases and J by 5 bases, with 17 bases between the two germline ends. The CDR3 sequence is CASSEGSRTGDTQYF. CDR3 in DNA: TGTGCCAGCAGTGAGGGGTCTCGAACGGGAGATACGCAGTATTTT.

This clonotype was seen only a few times. The chain carries TRBV19 and TRBJ1-5; D may be TRBD1 (6 bases). V was trimmed by 1 base and J by 4 bases, leaving 8 bases between them. CDR3 length: 14 amino acids. The germline V gene encodes CDR1 LNHDA and CDR2 SQIVND (reference sequence). CDR3 protein: CASSIATGNQPQHF. CDR3 nucleotide sequence: TGTGCCAGTAGTATAGCGACAGGAAATCAGCCCCAGCATTTT.

The J gene is TRBJ1-3, the V gene TRBV3-1; no firm D call. The CDR3 is 16 amino acids. The ends were cut back, 0 bases at V and 0 bases at J, with 9 bases in the middle. The germline gives CDR1 LGHDT, CDR2 YNNKEL (reference sequence). In DNA, the CDR3 is TGTGCCAGCAGCCAAGATCCGTCAGGCTCTGGAAACACCATATATTTT. Translation: CASSQDPSGSGNTIYF.

The V gene is TRBV7-2, the J gene TRBJ1-5, with D unclear. Germline V gives CDR1 SGHTA, CDR2 FQGNSA. The CDR3 extends over 13 amino acids. The CDR3 sequence: CDSGSYSNQPQHF. Written as DNA, the CDR3 is TGTGACAGTGGCTCCTATAGCAATCAGCCCCAGCATTTT.